What follows describes a single T cell receptor beta chain. Its target is not known. The record originates from a study of T cell responses to AZD1222 COVID-19 vaccine. Points from the study as a whole: Following two doses of AZD1222, Spike-specific TCR breadth and depth rose.

Sequenced by immunoSEQ multiplex PCR; TCRdb stores in-frame clones only, minus some. The data hold some 97,000 clones, with more than 75% observed a single time. Germline trimming cut 5 bases from V and 1 base from J; bases unmatched to any gene: 12. Germline V gene data show CDR1 as MNHNY and CDR2 as SVGAGI (reference sequence). The CDR3 covers 18 residues. The material sequenced was peripheral blood, taken on day 0 of AZD1222 vaccination. The sequence was obtained from an adult in good health. The chain carries TRBV6-6 and TRBJ1-5; 9 bases align to TRBD1. The DNA of the CDR3 is TGTGCCAGCAGTCGTACAGGGGGCAAGGGGCGCAGCAATCAGCCCCAGCATTTT. Protein product: CASSRTGGKGRSNQPQHF.